This T cell receptor beta chain was sequenced for a study of T-cell memory formation after mild COVID-19. TCRdb reprocessed the 5' RACE reads with MiXCR, giving one entry per CDR3 protein. The repertoire includes 540,000 or so distinct CDR3 sequences, about a fifth of them detected once, and around 12% sits in the top ten. Trimming shortened V by 5 bases and J by 0 bases, and 14 bases separated the two germline ends. Germline CDR1 LNHDA, CDR2 SQIVND (reference sequence). This CDR3 contains 16 residues. The source is an adult woman who had mild COVID-19 (a few samples of this study predate the infection). Cell type and time point are not known. The rearrangement joins TRBV19 to TRBJ1-3; D is undetermined. The sequencing sample was made of PBMCs or a T cell subset sorted from them (not recorded which). Written as DNA, the CDR3 is TGTGCCAGTAGTCCCCGGTCCTTCCTCTCTGGAAACACCATATATTTT. It codes for CASSPRSFLSGNTIYF.